The 3 T cell receptor beta chains reported below all come from one sample, sequenced in a study of cytomegalovirus exposure and HLA in healthy donors. Method: immunoSEQ multiplex PCR; TCRdb's copy keeps in-frame clones and lacks some. The sample carries roughly 220,000 clones, 85% to 95% recorded once. The source material was PBMCs. These receptors were obtained from a woman under 30 in good health and CMV-seronegative.

The CDR3: CATSGGEVGIQYF. The CDR3 region has the DNA TGTGCCACCTCGGGGGGTGAAGTTGGCATTCAGTACTTC. The genes are TRBV6-6 and TRBJ2-4; 7 bases are a match to TRBD2. CDR1 MNHNY and CDR2 SVGAGI come from the germline V gene (reference sequence). Losses at the gene ends were 10 bases for V and 9 bases for J; bases not matched to a gene: 12. This CDR3 spans 13 amino acids.

The V and J genes are TRBV7-9 and TRBJ2-7; 9 bases align to TRBD2. The junction had 9 bases not matched to a gene; V was cut back by 5 bases and J by 4 bases. Germline CDR1 reads SEHNR; CDR2 reads FQNEAQ (reference sequence). The CDR3 has 15 residues. The DNA for the CDR3 is TGTGCCAGCAGCGCCAGAGAGCGGGGGGATTACGAGCAGTACTTC. This encodes CASSARERGDYEQYF.

The CDR3 DNA reads as TGTGCCAGCAGTTACCTCCTAGACAGGGGGGGCTATGGCTACACCTTC. This codes for CASSYLLDRGGYGYTF. The rearrangement uses TRBV6-6 and TRBJ1-2; 9 bases line up with TRBD1. The junction had 8 bases not matched to a gene; V was cut back by 2 bases and J by 4 bases. Germline lookup yields CDR1 MNHNY and CDR2 SVGAGI (reference sequence). The CDR3 totals 16 residues.